This T cell receptor (beta chain) was observed in a study of blood T cell repertoires in COVID-19. Looking at the study overall: Collection of acute and convalescent COVID-19 samples took place in the United States, Italy and Spain. T cells, B-cell-depleted T cells, or PBMCs provided the cDNA or gDNA that served as material.

As handled by the study authors: Cell counts per sample came from amplifying reference gene primers. Sequencing was performed with immunoSEQ multiplex PCR; in TCRdb, only in-frame clones are kept and a portion is missing. V, J and clone size are taken as reported in that table, and D and trimming were inferred from the DNA itself. The table has about 400,000 clones, roughly 86% seen once. The germline gives CDR1 WSHSY, CDR2 SAAADI. The CDR3 loop spans 19 amino acids. Losses at the gene ends were 3 bases for V and 2 bases for J; bases not matched to a gene: 19. The receptor was isolated from a human donor in a cohort sampled during active COVID-19. The genes are TRBV10-2 and TRBJ2-7, with 7 bases identical to TRBD2. The sequencing input was peripheral blood. The CDR3 here is CASSDWGDQRGSKTYEQYF. The CDR3 DNA sequence: TGCGCCAGCAGTGATTGGGGGGATCAGCGGGGCTCCAAAACCTACGAGCAGTACTTC.